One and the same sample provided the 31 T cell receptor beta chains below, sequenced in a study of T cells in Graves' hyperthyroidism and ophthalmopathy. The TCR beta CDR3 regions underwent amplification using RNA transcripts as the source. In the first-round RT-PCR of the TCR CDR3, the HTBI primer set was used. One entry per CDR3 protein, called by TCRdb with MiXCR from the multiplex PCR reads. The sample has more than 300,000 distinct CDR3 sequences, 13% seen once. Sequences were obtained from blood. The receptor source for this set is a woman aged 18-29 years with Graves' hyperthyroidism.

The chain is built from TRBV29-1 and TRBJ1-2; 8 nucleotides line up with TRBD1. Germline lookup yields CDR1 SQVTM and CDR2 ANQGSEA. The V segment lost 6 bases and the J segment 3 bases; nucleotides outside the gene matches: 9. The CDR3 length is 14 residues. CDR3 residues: CSVGSGGAYYGYTF. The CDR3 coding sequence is TGCAGCGTCGGGTCAGGGGGCGCGTACTATGGCTACACCTTC.

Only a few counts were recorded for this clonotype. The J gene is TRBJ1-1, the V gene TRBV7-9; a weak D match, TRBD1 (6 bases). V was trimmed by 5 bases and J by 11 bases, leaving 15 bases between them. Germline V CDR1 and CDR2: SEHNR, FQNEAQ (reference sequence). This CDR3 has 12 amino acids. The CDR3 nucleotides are TGTGCCAGCAGCCAGACAGGTGGAGGGGCTTTCTTT. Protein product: CASSQTGGGAFF. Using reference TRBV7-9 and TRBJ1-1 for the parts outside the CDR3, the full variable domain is DTGVSQNPRHKITKRGQNVTFRCDPISEHNRLYWYRQTLGQGPEFLTYFQNEAQLEKSRLLSDRFSAERPKGSFSTLEIQRTEQGDSAMYLCASSQTGGGAFFGQGTRLTVV.

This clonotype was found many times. CDR3 bases: TGTGCCAGCAGCCAAGGCGGGCCGCTCAATGAGCAGTTCTTC. Translating gives CASSQGGPLNEQFF. This rearrangement joins TRBV3-1 to TRBJ2-1; possibly TRBD2 for D (5 bases). From germline, CDR1 is LGHDT and CDR2 YNNKEL (reference sequence). Between the trimmed V and J ends, which lost 1 base and 6 bases, there was a span of 10 bases. The CDR3 runs 14 residues.

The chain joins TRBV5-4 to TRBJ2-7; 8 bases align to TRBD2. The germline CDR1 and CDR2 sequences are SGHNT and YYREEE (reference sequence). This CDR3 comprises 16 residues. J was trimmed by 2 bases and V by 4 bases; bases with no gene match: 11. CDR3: CASSPGTSGSPYEQYF. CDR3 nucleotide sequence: TGTGCCAGCAGCCCTGGAACTAGCGGAAGCCCCTACGAGCAGTACTTC.

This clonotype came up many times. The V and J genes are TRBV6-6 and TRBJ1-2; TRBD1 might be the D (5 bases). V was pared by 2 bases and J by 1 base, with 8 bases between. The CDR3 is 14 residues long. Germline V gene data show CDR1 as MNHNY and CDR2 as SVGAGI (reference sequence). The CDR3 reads CASSYGAGNYGYTF. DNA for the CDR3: TGTGCCAGCAGTTACGGGGCCGGTAACTATGGCTACACCTTC.

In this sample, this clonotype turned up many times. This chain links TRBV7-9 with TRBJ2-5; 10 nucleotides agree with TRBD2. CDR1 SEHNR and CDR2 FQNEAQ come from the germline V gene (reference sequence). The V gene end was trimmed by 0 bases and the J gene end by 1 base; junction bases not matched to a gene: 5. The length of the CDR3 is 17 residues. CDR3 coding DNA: TGTGCCAGCAGCTTAGCGAAAGCTAGCGGGAGCCAAGAGACCCAGTACTTC. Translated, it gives CASSLAKASGSQETQYF.

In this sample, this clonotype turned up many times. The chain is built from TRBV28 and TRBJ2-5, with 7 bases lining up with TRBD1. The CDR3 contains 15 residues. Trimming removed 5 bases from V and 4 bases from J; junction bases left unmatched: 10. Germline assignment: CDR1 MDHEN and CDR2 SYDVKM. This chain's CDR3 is CASSLPTGNIETQYF. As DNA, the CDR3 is TGTGCCAGCAGTCTACCGACAGGGAACATAGAGACCCAGTACTTC.

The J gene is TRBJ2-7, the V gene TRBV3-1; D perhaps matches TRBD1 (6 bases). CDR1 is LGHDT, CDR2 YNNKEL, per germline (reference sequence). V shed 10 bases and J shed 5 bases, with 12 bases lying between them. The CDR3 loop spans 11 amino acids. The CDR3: CATGRGHEQYF. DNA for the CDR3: TGTGCCACGGGCAGGGGCCACGAGCAGTACTTC.

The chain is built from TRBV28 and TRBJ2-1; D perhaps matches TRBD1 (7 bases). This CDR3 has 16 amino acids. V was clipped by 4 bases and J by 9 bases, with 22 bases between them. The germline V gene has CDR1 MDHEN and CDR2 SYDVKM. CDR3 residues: CASSSQGGGWFAEQFF. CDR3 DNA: TGTGCCAGCAGTTCCCAGGGGGGTGGTTGGTTTGCTGAGCAGTTCTTC.

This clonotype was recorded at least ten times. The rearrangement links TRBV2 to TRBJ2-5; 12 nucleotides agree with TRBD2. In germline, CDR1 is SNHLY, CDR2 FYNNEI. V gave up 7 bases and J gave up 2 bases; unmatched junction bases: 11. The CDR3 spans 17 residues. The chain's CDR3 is CASTDLAGGPGQETQYF. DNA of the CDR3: TGTGCCAGCACTGACCTAGCGGGAGGGCCGGGGCAAGAGACCCAGTACTTC.

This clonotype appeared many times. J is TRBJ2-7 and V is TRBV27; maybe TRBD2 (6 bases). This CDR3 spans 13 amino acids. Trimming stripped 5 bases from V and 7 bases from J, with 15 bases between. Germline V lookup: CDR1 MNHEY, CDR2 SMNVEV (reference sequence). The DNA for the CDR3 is TGTGCCAGCAGTCGCTCCGGGACTCGGGAGCAGTACTTC. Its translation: CASSRSGTREQYF.

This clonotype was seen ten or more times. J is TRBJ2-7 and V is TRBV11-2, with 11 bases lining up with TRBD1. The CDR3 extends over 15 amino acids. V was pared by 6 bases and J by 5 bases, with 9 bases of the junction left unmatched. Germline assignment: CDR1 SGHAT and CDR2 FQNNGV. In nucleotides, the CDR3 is TGTGCCAGCAGAAGGGGGACAGGGGGAATGAACGAGCAGTACTTC. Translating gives CASRRGTGGMNEQYF.

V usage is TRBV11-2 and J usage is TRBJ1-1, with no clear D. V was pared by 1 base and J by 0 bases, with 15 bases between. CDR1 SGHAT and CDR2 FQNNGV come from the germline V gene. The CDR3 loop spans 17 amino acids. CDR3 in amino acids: CASSLGVGLSMNTEAFF. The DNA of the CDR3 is TGTGCCAGCAGCTTAGGAGTAGGTCTGTCGATGAACACTGAAGCTTTCTTT.

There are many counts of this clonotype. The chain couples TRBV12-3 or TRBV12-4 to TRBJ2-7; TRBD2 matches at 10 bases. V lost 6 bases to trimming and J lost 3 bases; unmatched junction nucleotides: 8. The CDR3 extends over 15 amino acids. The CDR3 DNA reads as TGTGCCAGCAGCCAAGCAGCTAGCGGGAGCTACGAGCAGTACTTC. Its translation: CASSQAASGSYEQYF.

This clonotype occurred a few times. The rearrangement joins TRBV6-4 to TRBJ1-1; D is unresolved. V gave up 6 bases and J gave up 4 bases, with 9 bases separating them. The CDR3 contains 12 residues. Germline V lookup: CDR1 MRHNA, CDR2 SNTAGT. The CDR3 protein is CASRPRGTEAFF. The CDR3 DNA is TGTGCCAGCAGACCCCGGGGCACTGAAGCTTTCTTT.

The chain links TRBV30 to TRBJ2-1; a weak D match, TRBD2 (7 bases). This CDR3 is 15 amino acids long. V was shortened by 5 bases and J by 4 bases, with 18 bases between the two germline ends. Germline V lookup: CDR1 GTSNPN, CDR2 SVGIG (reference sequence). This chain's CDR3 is CAWSPWGGAYNEQFF. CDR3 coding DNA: TGTGCCTGGTCCCCCTGGGGGGGGGCGTACAATGAGCAGTTCTTC.

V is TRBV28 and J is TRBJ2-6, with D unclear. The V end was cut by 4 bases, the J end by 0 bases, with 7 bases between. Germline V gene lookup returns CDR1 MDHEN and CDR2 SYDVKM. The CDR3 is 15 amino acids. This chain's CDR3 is CASSSRPSGANVLTF. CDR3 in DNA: TGTGCCAGCAGTTCCAGGCCCTCTGGGGCCAACGTCCTGACTTTC.

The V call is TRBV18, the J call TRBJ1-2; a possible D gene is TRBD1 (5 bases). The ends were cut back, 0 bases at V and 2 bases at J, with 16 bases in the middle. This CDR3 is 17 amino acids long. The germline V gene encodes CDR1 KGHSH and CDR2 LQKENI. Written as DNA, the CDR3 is TGTGCCAGCTCACCACCGTACATGGGGACTATAAACTATGGCTACACCTTC. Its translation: CASSPPYMGTINYGYTF.

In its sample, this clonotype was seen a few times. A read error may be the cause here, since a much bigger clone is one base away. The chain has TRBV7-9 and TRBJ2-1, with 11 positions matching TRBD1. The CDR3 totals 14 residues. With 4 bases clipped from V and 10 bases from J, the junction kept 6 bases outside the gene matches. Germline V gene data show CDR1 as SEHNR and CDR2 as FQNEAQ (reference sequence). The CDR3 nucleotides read TGTGCCAGCAGCTGGACAGGGGGCATGGACGAGCAGTTCTTC. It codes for CASSWTGGMDEQFF.

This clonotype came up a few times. In DNA, the CDR3 is TGTGCCAGCAGCGGATCACAGGGGCCCAACTATGGCTACACCTTC. As protein: CASSGSQGPNYGYTF. V usage is TRBV9 and J usage is TRBJ1-2; 7 bases map to TRBD1. Germline V gene lookup returns CDR1 SGDLS and CDR2 YYNGEE. The junction had 7 bases not matched to a gene; V was cut back by 3 bases and J by 2 bases. The CDR3 is 15 residues long.

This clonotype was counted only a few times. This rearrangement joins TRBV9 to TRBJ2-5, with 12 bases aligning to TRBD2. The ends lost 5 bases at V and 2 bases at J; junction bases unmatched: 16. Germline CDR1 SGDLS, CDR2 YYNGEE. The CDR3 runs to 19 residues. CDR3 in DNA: TGTGCCAGCAGAGAGCCCACTAGCGGGGGGCCTCTGACTCAAGAGACCCAGTACTTC. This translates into CASREPTSGGPLTQETQYF. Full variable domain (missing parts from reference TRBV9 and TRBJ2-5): DSGVTQTPKHLITATGQRVTLRCSPRSGDLSVYWYQQSLDQGLQFLIQYYNGEERAKGNILERFSAQQFPDLHSELNLSSLELGDSALYFCASREPTSGGPLTQETQYFGPGTRLLVL.

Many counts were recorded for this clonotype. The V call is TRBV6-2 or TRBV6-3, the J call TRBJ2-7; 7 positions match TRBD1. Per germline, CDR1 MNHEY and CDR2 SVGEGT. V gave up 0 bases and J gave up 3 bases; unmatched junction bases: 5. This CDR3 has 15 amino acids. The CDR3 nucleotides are TGTGCCAGCAGTTACTCGTCGCGACAGGGCTACGAGCAGTACTTC. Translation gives CASSYSSRQGYEQYF.

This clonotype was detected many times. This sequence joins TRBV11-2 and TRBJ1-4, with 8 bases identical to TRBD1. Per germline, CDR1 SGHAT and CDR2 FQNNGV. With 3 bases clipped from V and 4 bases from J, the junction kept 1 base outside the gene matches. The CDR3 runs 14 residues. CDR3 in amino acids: CASSFGQGNEKLFF. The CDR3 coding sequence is TGTGCCAGCAGCTTTGGACAGGGTAATGAAAAACTGTTTTTT.

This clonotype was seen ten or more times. CDR3 in amino acids: CASSEDPRATGELFF. CDR3 bases: TGTGCCAGCAGTGAAGATCCCCGAGCAACCGGGGAGCTGTTTTTT. V gene TRBV2 combines with J gene TRBJ2-2; D not resolved. Per the germline V gene, CDR1 is SNHLY and CDR2 is FYNNEI. The CDR3 covers 15 residues. Trimming shortened V by 1 base and J by 5 bases, and 11 bases separated the two germline ends. The full variable domain, in which reference TRBV2 and TRBJ2-2 provide the parts outside the CDR3, is EPEVTQTPSHQVTQMGQEVILRCVPISNHLYFYWYRQILGQKVEFLVSFYNNEISEKSEIFDDQFSVERPDGSNFTLKIRSTKLEDSAMYFCASSEDPRATGELFFGEGSRLTVL.

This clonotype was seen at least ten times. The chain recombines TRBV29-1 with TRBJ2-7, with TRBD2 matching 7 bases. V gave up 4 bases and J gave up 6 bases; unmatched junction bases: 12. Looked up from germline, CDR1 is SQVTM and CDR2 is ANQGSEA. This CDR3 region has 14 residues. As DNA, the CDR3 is TGCAGCGTTGGGAGACTAGCCGAAAGAAGCGAGCAGTACTTC. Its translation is CSVGRLAERSEQYF.

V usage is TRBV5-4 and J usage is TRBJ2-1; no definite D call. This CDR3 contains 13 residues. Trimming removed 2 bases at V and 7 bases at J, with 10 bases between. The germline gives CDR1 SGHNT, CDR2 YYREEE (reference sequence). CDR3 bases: TGTGCCAGCAGCTTTCTGGGGTGGAATGAGCAGTTCTTC. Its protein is CASSFLGWNEQFF.

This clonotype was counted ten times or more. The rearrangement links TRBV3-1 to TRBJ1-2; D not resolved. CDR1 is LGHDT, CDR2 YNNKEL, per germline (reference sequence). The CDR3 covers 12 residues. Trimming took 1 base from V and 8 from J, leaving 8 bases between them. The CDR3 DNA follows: TGTGCCAGCAGCCAAGCGAGTCTCGGCTACACCTTC. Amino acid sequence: CASSQASLGYTF. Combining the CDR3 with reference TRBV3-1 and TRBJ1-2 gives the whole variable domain DTAVSQTPKYLVTQMGNDKSIKCEQNLGHDTMYWYKQDSKKFLKIMFSYNNKELIINETVPNRFSPKSPDKAHLNLHINSLELGDSAVYFCASSQASLGYTFGSGTRLTVV.

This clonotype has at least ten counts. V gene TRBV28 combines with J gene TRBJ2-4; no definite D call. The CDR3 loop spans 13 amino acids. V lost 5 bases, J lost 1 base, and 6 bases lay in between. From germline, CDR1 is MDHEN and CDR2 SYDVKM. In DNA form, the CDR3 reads TGTGCCAGCAGTGGAGCGGCCAAAAACATTCAGTACTTC. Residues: CASSGAAKNIQYF.

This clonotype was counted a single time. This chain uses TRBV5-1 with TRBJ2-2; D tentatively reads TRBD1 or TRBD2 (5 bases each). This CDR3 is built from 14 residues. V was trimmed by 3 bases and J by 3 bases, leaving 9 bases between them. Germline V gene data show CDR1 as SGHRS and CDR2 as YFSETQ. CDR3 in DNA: TGCGCCAGCAGCTGGGACCGCCACACCGGGGAGCTGTTTTTT. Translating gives CASSWDRHTGELFF.

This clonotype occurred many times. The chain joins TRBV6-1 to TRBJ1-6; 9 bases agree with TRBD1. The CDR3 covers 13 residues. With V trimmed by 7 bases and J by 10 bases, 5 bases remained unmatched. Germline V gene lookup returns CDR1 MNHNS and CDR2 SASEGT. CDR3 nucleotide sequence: TGTGCCAGCATAGGGACAGGGACATCACCCCTCCACTTT. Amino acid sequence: CASIGTGTSPLHF.

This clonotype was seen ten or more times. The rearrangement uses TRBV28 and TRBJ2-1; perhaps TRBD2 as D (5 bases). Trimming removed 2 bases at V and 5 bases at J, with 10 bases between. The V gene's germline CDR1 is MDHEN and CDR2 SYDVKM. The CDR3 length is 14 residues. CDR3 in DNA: TGTGCCAGCAGTTTACGGACTGGAAACAATGAGCAGTTCTTC. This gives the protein CASSLRTGNNEQFF.